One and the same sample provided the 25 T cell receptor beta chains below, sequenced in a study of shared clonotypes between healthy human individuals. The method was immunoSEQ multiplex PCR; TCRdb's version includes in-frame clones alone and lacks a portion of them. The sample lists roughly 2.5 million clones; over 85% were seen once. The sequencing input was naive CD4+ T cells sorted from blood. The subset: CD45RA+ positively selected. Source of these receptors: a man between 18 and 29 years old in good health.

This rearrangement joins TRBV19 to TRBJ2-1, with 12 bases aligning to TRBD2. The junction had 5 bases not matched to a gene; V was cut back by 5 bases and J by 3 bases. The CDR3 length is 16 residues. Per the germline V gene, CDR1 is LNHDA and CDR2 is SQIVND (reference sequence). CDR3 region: CASSRRLAGDYNEQFF. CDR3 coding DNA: TGTGCCAGTAGTCGAAGACTAGCGGGGGACTACAATGAGCAGTTCTTC.

CDR3 protein: CASSMRRSSYNEQFF. For the CDR3, the DNA is TGTGCCAGCAGCATGAGGAGGAGCTCCTACAATGAGCAGTTCTTC. This chain joins TRBV5-6 and TRBJ2-1; D may be TRBD2 (5 bases). This CDR3 spans 15 amino acids. V lost 4 bases to trimming and J lost 0 bases, with 11 bases between them. Germline lookup yields CDR1 SGHDT and CDR2 YYEEEE.

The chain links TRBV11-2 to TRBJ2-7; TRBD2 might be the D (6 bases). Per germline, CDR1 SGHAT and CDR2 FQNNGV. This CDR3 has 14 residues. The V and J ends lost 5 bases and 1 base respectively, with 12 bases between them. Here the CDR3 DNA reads TGTGCCAGCAGCCGGGGGAGAGGATCCTACGAGCAGTACTTC. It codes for CASSRGRGSYEQYF.

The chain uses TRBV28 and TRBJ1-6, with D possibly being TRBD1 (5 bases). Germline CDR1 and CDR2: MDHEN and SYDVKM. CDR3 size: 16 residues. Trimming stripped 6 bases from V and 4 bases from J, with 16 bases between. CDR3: CASSSDGTDYNSPLHF. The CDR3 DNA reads TGTGCCAGCAGCTCTGATGGGACGGATTATAATTCACCCCTCCACTTT. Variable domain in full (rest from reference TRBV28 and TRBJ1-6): DVKVTQSSRYLVKRTGEKVFLECVQDMDHENMFWYRQDPGLGLRLIYFSYDVKMKEKGDIPEGYSVSREKKERFSLILESASTNQTSMYLCASSSDGTDYNSPLHFGNGTRLTVT.

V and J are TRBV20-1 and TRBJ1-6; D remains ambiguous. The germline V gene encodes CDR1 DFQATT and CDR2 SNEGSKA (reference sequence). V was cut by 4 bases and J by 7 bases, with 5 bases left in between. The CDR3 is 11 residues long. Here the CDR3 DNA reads TGCAGTGCTACTGACAATTCACCCCTCCACTTT. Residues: CSATDNSPLHF.

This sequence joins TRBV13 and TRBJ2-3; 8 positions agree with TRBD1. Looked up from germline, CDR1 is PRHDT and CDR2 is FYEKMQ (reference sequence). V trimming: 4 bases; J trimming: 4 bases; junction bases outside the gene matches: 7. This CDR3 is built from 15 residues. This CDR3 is CASSSRGLVADTQYF. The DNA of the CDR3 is TGTGCCAGCAGCTCCAGGGGGCTTGTGGCAGATACGCAGTATTTT.

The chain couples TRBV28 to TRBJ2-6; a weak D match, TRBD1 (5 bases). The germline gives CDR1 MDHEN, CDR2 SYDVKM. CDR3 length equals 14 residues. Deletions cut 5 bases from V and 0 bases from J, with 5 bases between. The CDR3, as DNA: TGTGCCAGCAGTCAGGGCTCTGGGGCCAACGTCCTGACTTTC. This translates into CASSQGSGANVLTF. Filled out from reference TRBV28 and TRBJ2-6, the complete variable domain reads DVKVTQSSRYLVKRTGEKVFLECVQDMDHENMFWYRQDPGLGLRLIYFSYDVKMKEKGDIPEGYSVSREKKERFSLILESASTNQTSMYLCASSQGSGANVLTFGAGSRLTVL.

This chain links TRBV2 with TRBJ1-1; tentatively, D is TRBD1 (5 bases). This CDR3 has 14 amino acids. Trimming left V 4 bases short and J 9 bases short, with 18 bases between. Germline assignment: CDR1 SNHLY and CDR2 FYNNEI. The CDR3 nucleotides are TGTGCCAGCAGTGGGCGGAGGACACCGACGAAAGCTTTCTTT. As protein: CASSGRRTPTKAFF.

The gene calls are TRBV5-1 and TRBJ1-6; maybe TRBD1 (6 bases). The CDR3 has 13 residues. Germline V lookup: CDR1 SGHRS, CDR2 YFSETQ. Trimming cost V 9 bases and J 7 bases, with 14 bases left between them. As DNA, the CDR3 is TGCGCCACCGCAAGACAGGCGAATTCACCCCTCCACTTT. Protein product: CATARQANSPLHF.

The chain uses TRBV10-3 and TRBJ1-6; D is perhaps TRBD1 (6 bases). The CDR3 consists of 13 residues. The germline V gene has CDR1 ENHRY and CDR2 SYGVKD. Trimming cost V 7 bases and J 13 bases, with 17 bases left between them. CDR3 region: CAIKEGVQKPLHF. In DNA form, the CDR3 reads TGTGCCATCAAGGAGGGGGTACAGAAGCCCCTCCACTTT.

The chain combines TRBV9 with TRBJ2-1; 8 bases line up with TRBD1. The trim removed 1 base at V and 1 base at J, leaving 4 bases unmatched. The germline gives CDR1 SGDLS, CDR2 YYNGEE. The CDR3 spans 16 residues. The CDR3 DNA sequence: TGTGCCAGCAGCGTAATTACAGGGGGGTCCTACAATGAGCAGTTCTTC. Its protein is CASSVITGGSYNEQFF.

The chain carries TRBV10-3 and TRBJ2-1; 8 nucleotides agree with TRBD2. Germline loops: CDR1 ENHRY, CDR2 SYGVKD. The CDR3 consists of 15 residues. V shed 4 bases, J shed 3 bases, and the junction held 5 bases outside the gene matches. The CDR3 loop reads CAISGSAGGYNEQFF. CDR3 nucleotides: TGTGCCATCAGTGGATCTGCGGGGGGCTACAATGAGCAGTTCTTC.

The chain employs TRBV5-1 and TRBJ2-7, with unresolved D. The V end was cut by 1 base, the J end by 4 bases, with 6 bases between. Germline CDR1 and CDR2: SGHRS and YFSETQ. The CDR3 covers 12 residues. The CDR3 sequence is CASSLSKYEQYF. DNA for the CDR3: TGCGCCAGCAGCTTGTCGAAATACGAGCAGTACTTC. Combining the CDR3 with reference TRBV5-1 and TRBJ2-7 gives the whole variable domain KAGVTQTPRYLIKTRGQQVTLSCSPISGHRSVSWYQQTPGQGLQFLFEYFSETQRNKGNFPGRFSGRQFSNSRSEMNVSTLELGDSALYLCASSLSKYEQYFGPGTRLTVT.

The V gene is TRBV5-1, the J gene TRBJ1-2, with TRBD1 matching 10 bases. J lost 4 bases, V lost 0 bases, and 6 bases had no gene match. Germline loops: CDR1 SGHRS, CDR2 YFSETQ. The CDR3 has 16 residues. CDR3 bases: TGCGCCAGCAGCTTGGGTGACAGGGGGCAAGGCTATGGCTACACCTTC. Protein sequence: CASSLGDRGQGYGYTF.

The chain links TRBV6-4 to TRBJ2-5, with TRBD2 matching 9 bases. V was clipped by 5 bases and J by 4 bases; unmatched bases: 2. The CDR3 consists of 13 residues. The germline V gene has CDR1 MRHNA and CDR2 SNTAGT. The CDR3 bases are TGTGCCAGCAGTCAACTAGCGGGAGAGACCCAGTACTTC. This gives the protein CASSQLAGETQYF.

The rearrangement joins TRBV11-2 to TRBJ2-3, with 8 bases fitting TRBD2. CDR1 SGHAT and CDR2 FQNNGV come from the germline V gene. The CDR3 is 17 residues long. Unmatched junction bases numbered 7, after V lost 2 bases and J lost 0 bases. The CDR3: CASSLPVLAVSTDTQYF. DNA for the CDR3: TGTGCCAGCAGCTTACCCGTACTAGCGGTTAGCACAGATACGCAGTATTTT.

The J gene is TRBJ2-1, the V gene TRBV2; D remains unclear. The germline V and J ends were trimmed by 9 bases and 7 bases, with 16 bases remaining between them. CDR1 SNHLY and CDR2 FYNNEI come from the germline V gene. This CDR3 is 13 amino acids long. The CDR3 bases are TGTGCCAGTGAACCCCAGTGGGCGAATGAGCAGTTCTTC. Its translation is CASEPQWANEQFF.

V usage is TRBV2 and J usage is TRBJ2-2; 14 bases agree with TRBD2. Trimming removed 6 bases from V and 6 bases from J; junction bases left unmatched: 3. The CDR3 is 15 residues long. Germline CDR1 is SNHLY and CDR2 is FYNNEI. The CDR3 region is CASRGLAGESGELFF. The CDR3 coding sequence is TGTGCCAGCAGGGGACTAGCGGGAGAGTCCGGGGAGCTGTTTTTT.

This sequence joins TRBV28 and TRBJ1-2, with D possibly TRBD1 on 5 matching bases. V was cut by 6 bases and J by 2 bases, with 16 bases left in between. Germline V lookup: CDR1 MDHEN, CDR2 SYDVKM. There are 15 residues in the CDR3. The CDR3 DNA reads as TGTGCCAGCAGCACCACCGGGGCCACGAACTATGGCTACACCTTC. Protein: CASSTTGATNYGYTF.

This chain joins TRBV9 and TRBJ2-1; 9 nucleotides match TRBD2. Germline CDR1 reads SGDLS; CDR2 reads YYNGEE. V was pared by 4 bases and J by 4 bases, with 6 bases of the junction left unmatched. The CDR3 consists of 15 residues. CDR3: CASSPLAGNYNEQFF. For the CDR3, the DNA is TGTGCCAGCAGCCCTCTAGCGGGGAATTACAATGAGCAGTTCTTC.

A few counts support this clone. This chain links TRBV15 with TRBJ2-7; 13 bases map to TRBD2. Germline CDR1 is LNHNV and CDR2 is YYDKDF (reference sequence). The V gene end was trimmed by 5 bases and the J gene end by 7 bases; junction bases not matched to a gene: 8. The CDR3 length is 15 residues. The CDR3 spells CATSRPGGLAGEQYF. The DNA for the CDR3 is TGTGCCACCAGCCGCCCCGGGGGACTAGCGGGGGAGCAGTACTTC.

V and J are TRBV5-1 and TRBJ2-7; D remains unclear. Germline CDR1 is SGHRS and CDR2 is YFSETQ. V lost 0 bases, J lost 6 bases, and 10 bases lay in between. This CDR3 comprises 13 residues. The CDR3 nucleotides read TGCGCCAGCAGCTTGGAAGGCCTCTTCGAGCAGTACTTC. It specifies CASSLEGLFEQYF.

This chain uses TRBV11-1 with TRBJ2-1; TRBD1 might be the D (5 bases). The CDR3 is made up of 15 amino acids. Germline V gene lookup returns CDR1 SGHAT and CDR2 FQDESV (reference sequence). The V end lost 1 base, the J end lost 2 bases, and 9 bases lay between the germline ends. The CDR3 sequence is CASSLDWGPYNEQFF. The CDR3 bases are TGTGCCAGCAGCTTAGATTGGGGCCCCTACAATGAGCAGTTCTTC.

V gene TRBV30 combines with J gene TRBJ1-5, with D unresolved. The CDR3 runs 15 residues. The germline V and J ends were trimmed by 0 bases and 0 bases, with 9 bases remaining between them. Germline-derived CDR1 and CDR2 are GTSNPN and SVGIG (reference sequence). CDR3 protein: CAWSVLDGSNQPQHF. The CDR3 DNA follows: TGTGCCTGGAGTGTTCTGGACGGTAGCAATCAGCCCCAGCATTTT.

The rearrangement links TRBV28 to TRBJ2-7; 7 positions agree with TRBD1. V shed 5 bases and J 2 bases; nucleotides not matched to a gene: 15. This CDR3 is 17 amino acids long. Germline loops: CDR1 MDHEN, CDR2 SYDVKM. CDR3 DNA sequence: TGTGCCAGCAGTCTTCAAGGGGGCTACAGGGGACCCTACGAGCAGTACTTC. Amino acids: CASSLQGGYRGPYEQYF.